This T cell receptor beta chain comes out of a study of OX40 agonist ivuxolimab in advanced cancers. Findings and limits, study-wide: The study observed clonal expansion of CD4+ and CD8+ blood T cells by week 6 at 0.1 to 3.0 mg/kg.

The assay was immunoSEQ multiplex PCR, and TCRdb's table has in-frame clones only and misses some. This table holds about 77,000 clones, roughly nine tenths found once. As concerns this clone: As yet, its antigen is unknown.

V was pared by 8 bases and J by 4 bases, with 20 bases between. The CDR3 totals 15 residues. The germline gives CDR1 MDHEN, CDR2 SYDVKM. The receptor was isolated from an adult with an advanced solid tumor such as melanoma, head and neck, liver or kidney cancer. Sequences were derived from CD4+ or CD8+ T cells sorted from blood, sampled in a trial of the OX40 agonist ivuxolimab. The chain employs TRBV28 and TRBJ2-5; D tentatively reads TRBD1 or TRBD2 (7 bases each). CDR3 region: CASRSPSRGGETQYF. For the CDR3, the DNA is TGTGCCAGCCGTAGCCCCTCCAGGGGGGGAGAGACCCAGTACTTC.